These 20 T cell receptor beta chains originate from one sample sequenced in a study of T cells in localized non-small cell lung cancer. Only in-frame clones appear in the TCRdb table, and some are missing; sequencing was by immunoSEQ multiplex PCR. This table holds 20,000 to 30,000 clones, approximately 86% found once. The sample here was peripheral blood, taken before any cancer treatment. The receptors shown here come from a female donor aged 60 or older with stage I lung adenocarcinoma.

Here the CDR3 DNA reads TGTGCCAGCAAGAGGGAGCAAGCCTACGAGCAGTACTTC. As protein: CASKREQAYEQYF. J is TRBJ2-7 and V is TRBV6-5, with D possibly TRBD2 on 5 matching bases. The CDR3 sequence is 13 residues long. Deletions cut 7 bases from V and 2 bases from J, with 12 bases between. CDR1 and CDR2 (germline): MNHEY, SVGAGI.

This clone was observed once. The rearrangement joins TRBV2 to TRBJ1-1; D gene uncertain. The germline gives CDR1 SNHLY, CDR2 FYNNEI. The V end was cut by 8 bases, the J end by 1 base, with 11 bases between. CDR3 length: 13 amino acids. This CDR3 reads CASGGSGNTEAFF. As DNA, the CDR3 is TGTGCCAGCGGAGGATCAGGGAACACTGAAGCTTTCTTT.

The chain couples TRBV10-3 to TRBJ1-2, with 9 bases aligning to TRBD1. J lost 8 bases, V lost 7 bases, and 5 bases had no gene match. This CDR3 has 12 amino acids. CDR1 and CDR2 (germline): ENHRY, SYGVKD. In DNA form, the CDR3 reads TGTGCCATCATCGGGACAGGGTCCGGCTACACCTTC. Amino acids: CAIIGTGSGYTF.

This clone was observed once. The chain combines TRBV6-1 with TRBJ1-6; 7 bases agree with TRBD1. Unmatched junction bases numbered 9, after V lost 4 bases and J lost 0 bases. Germline CDR1 reads MNHNS; CDR2 reads SASEGT. This CDR3 region has 18 residues. Here the CDR3 reads CASSGYTGDSSYNSPLHF. The CDR3 coding sequence is TGTGCCAGCAGTGGGTATACAGGGGACAGCTCCTATAATTCACCCCTCCACTTT.

A single count supports this clone. The J gene is TRBJ2-3, the V gene TRBV18; D is unclear. The germline gives CDR1 KGHSH, CDR2 LQKENI. V lost 3 bases to trimming and J lost 6 bases, with 4 bases between them. The CDR3 runs 11 residues. In DNA, the CDR3 is TGTGCCAGCTCACCGAGGGATACGCAGTATTTT. It codes for CASSPRDTQYF.

The V call is TRBV5-4, the J call TRBJ1-3; D call uncertain. The V end was cut by 0 bases, the J end by 6 bases, with 7 bases between. The germline V gene has CDR1 SGHNT and CDR2 YYREEE (reference sequence). The CDR3 extends over 13 amino acids. CDR3 protein: CASSLDIINTIYF. CDR3 nucleotides: TGTGCCAGCAGCTTGGACATTATAAACACCATATATTTT.

The V and J genes are TRBV29-1 and TRBJ1-6; TRBD1 matches at 7 bases. V shed 7 bases, J shed 6 bases, and the junction held 6 bases outside the gene matches. Germline lookup yields CDR1 SQVTM and CDR2 ANQGSEA. This CDR3 spans 13 amino acids. The CDR3 reads CSALTGFNSPLHF. DNA for the CDR3: TGCAGCGCCCTGACAGGGTTTAATTCACCCCTCCACTTT.

V gene TRBV19 combines with J gene TRBJ2-7; tentatively, D is TRBD2 (5 bases). Per the germline V gene, CDR1 is LNHDA and CDR2 is SQIVND (reference sequence). Trimming shortened V by 6 bases and J by 0 bases, and 12 bases separated the two germline ends. CDR3 size: 14 residues. CDR3 loop: CASRLDFSSYEQYF. The CDR3 nucleotides read TGTGCCAGTAGGCTGGACTTTAGCTCCTACGAGCAGTACTTC.

Concerning this clone: Other DNA variants within this sample encode the same CDR3. The chain employs TRBV11-3 and TRBJ1-1, with D tentatively TRBD1 (5 bases). This CDR3 has 13 amino acids. Trimming stripped 3 bases from V and 1 base from J, with 6 bases between. The germline V gene encodes CDR1 SGHNT and CDR2 YENEEA. Here the CDR3 reads CASSLGGNTEAFF. CDR3 DNA: TGTGCCAGCAGCTTGGGGGGGAACACTGAAGCTTTCTTT.

The chain combines TRBV30 with TRBJ2-3, with 7 bases identical to TRBD2. Germline values: CDR1 GTSNPN, CDR2 SVGIG (reference sequence). J was trimmed by 3 bases and V by 4 bases; bases with no gene match: 4. This CDR3 is built from 13 residues. DNA of the CDR3: TGTGCCTGGATTGCCGGGGGGACAGATACGCAGTATTTT. Translated: CAWIAGGTDTQYF.

The chain is built from TRBV29-1 and TRBJ2-5, with D perhaps TRBD1 (6 bases). This CDR3 comprises 15 residues. The ends were cut back, 8 bases at V and 1 base at J, with 20 bases in the middle. CDR1 and CDR2 from the germline V gene are SQVTM and ANQGSEA. This chain's CDR3 is CSLSGVRGPQETQYF. For the CDR3, the DNA is TGCAGCCTATCAGGGGTGAGGGGACCCCAAGAGACCCAGTACTTC.

V gene TRBV9 combines with J gene TRBJ2-2; D perhaps matches TRBD2 (6 bases). This CDR3 is 14 amino acids long. V lost 2 bases to trimming and J lost 5 bases, with 10 bases between them. The germline V gene has CDR1 SGDLS and CDR2 YYNGEE. In nucleotides, the CDR3 is TGTGCCAGCAGCGTTAGCGGAAATACCGGGGAGCTGTTTTTT. It translates to CASSVSGNTGELFF. Filled out from reference TRBV9 and TRBJ2-2, the complete variable domain reads DSGVTQTPKHLITATGQRVTLRCSPRSGDLSVYWYQQSLDQGLQFLIQYYNGEERAKGNILERFSAQQFPDLHSELNLSSLELGDSALYFCASSVSGNTGELFFGEGSRLTVL.

The chain links TRBV7-9 to TRBJ2-1, with 8 nucleotides matching TRBD1. This CDR3 has 16 residues. J lost 7 bases, V lost 3 bases, and 11 bases had no gene match. CDR1 and CDR2 from the germline V gene are SEHNR and FQNEAQ (reference sequence). The DNA for the CDR3 is TGTGCCAGCAGCTTCCGACAGGGGAAAGGTTCGAATGAGCAGTTCTTC. Translation gives CASSFRQGKGSNEQFF.

The CDR3 DNA sequence: TGTGCCAGCAGCTTATCCAAGCCGGGACGGTATGATGGCTACACCTTC. Amino acid sequence: CASSLSKPGRYDGYTF. The genes are TRBV7-9 and TRBJ1-2; D is possibly TRBD1 (5 bases). This CDR3 has 16 amino acids. V was pared by 2 bases and J by 6 bases, with 19 bases between. Germline-derived CDR1 and CDR2 are SEHNR and FQNEAQ (reference sequence).

The rearrangement links TRBV9 to TRBJ2-1, with 13 positions matching TRBD2. This CDR3 region has 18 residues. Germline V gene data show CDR1 as SGDLS and CDR2 as YYNGEE. V lost 3 bases to trimming and J lost 0 bases; unmatched junction nucleotides: 6. This CDR3 is CASSARGTSGISYNEQFF. Here the CDR3 DNA reads TGTGCCAGCAGCGCCAGAGGGACTAGCGGGATCTCCTACAATGAGCAGTTCTTC.

The chain carries TRBV9 and TRBJ2-1, with D unclear. The CDR3 runs 16 residues. CDR1 and CDR2 (germline): SGDLS, YYNGEE. Trimming removed 1 base at V and 2 bases at J, with 13 bases between. As DNA, the CDR3 is TGTGCCAGCAGCGTATTAGAAACTACCACCTACAATGAGCAGTTCTTC. It encodes CASSVLETTTYNEQFF.

This chain joins TRBV2 and TRBJ2-2, with TRBD1 identical over 7 bases. From germline, CDR1 is SNHLY and CDR2 FYNNEI. CDR3 length: 15 amino acids. J lost 2 bases, V lost 4 bases, and 4 bases had no gene match. The DNA of the CDR3 is TGTGCCAGCAGTGGGACAGGTACAAACACCGGGGAGCTGTTTTTT. As protein: CASSGTGTNTGELFF.

The V call is TRBV30, the J call TRBJ2-7, with D possibly matching TRBD1 (5 bases). V gave up 7 bases and J gave up 7 bases, with 14 bases separating them. This CDR3 comprises 11 residues. Germline V lookup: CDR1 GTSNPN, CDR2 SVGIG (reference sequence). CDR3 residues: CALSGKGEQYF. The CDR3 region has the DNA TGTGCCTTGTCAGGGAAGGGTGAGCAGTACTTC. The full variable domain, completed using reference TRBV30 and TRBJ2-7, is SQTIHQWPATLVQPVGSPLSLECTVEGTSNPNLYWYRQAAGRGLQLLFYSVGIGQISSEVPQNLSASRPQDRQFILSSKKLLLSDSGFYLCALSGKGEQYFGPGTRLTVT.

J is TRBJ2-2 and V is TRBV5-4; 10 nucleotides line up with TRBD1. The germline gives CDR1 SGHNT, CDR2 YYREEE (reference sequence). V trimming: 3 bases; J trimming: 3 bases; junction bases outside the gene matches: 2. There are 15 residues in the CDR3. The CDR3 protein is CASSSDRGHTGELFF. The CDR3 bases are TGTGCCAGCAGCTCTGACAGGGGGCACACCGGGGAGCTGTTTTTT. Full variable domain (remainder filled in from reference TRBV5-4 and TRBJ2-2): ETGVTQSPTHLIKTRGQQVTLRCSSQSGHNTVSWYQQALGQGPQFIFQYYREEENGRGNFPPRFSGLQFPNYSSELNVNALELDDSALYLCASSSDRGHTGELFFGEGSRLTVL.

The chain joins TRBV6-1 to TRBJ1-1; possible D gene TRBD1, 5 bases. Trimming removed 10 bases at V and 2 bases at J, with 14 bases between. The CDR3 has 13 residues. The germline gives CDR1 MNHNS, CDR2 SASEGT. The DNA of the CDR3 is TGTGCCAACGGGGCGAACCCCAACACTGAAGCTTTCTTT. Translation: CANGANPNTEAFF.